These 29 T cell receptor beta chains came from one sample sequenced in a study of T-cell reconstitution after alpha-beta-depleted transplantation in children. Unique molecular identifiers tagged the TCRbeta library. One entry per CDR3 protein, called by TCRdb with MiXCR from the PCR reads. In the table there are about a million distinct CDR3 sequences, roughly 29% of which are singletons. The specimen comprised PBMCs, mostly from graft donor cells, sampled 360 days after TCRalphabeta/CD19-depleted stem cell transplant. The source is a boy in the first two years of life who had a stem cell transplant for SCID, so the T cells may come from the graft donor.

The CDR3 coding sequence is TGTGCCAGCAGCGTAGCTACAGGGGCCACGAACACCGGGGAGCTGTTTTTT. Amino acid sequence: CASSVATGATNTGELFF. This sequence joins TRBV9 and TRBJ2-2; 7 bases agree with TRBD1. V was pared by 0 bases and J by 0 bases, with 5 bases of the junction left unmatched. Germline lookup yields CDR1 SGDLS and CDR2 YYNGEE. The CDR3 loop spans 17 amino acids.

The V and J genes are TRBV27 and TRBJ2-1, with a weak D call TRBD2 (7 bases). V was clipped by 2 bases and J by 7 bases, with 24 bases between them. The CDR3 contains 18 residues. Germline values: CDR1 MNHEY, CDR2 SMNVEV (reference sequence). DNA for the CDR3: TGTGCCAGCAGTTTAGGGGGGGGCACTCCCACCCCGTGGAATGAGCAGTTCTTC. It yields the protein CASSLGGGTPTPWNEQFF.

V is TRBV5-1 and J is TRBJ1-5; no firm D call. The CDR3 loop spans 14 amino acids. V shed 4 bases and J shed 5 bases, with 13 bases lying between them. CDR1 and CDR2 from the germline V gene are SGHRS and YFSETQ. The CDR3 loop is CASSPTPGYQPQHF. CDR3 in DNA: TGCGCCAGCAGCCCCACGCCCGGGTATCAGCCCCAGCATTTT.

This clonotype was detected a few times. This sequence joins TRBV7-2 and TRBJ2-7; TRBD2 agrees at 7 bases. Germline lookup yields CDR1 SGHTA and CDR2 FQGNSA. Losses at the gene ends were 1 base for V and 3 bases for J; bases not matched to a gene: 3. The CDR3 has 14 residues. The CDR3 nucleotides read TGTGCCAGCAGCTTAGTTGGGGGGGACTACGAGCAGTACTTC. Encoded protein: CASSLVGGDYEQYF.

This clonotype was recorded a few times. This sequence joins TRBV5-1 and TRBJ2-7; 11 bases match TRBD2. Trimming took 0 bases from V and 2 from J; bases not matched to a gene: 4. The CDR3 covers 16 residues. CDR1 is SGHRS and CDR2 is YFSETQ in the germline V gene. The CDR3 DNA is TGCGCCAGCAGCTTGGCCGAGACTAGCGGGGCCTACGAGCAGTACTTC. This gives the protein CASSLAETSGAYEQYF.

The rearrangement joins TRBV20-1 to TRBJ2-2; 8 bases match TRBD2. The germline gives CDR1 DFQATT, CDR2 SNEGSKA (reference sequence). This CDR3 comprises 17 residues. J gave up 7 bases and V 0 bases, and 13 bases lay outside the gene matches. The CDR3 protein is CSARDFLKAGVGGELFF. The CDR3 nucleotides read TGCAGTGCTAGAGATTTTCTTAAAGCGGGGGTAGGCGGGGAGCTGTTTTTT.

This clonotype was observed a handful of times. The V gene is TRBV12-3 or TRBV12-4, the J gene TRBJ2-7; D may be TRBD1 (5 bases). Deletions cut 2 bases from V and 5 bases from J, with 13 bases between. This CDR3 region has 14 residues. CDR3 DNA: TGTGCCAGCAGTTTAAGCAGGGTCCGTAACGAGCAGTACTTC. This codes for CASSLSRVRNEQYF.

Only a few counts were recorded for this clonotype. This chain uses TRBV5-6 with TRBJ2-7; 7 bases match TRBD1. V dropped 4 bases and J dropped 7; count of bases not matched to a gene: 8. Germline CDR1 is SGHDT and CDR2 is YYEEEE. CDR3 length: 13 residues. CDR3 sequence reads: CASSKRTGREQYF. The CDR3 coding sequence is TGTGCCAGCAGCAAACGGACAGGCCGAGAGCAGTACTTC.

This clonotype was found a few times. The chain couples TRBV7-8 to TRBJ2-7; D may be TRBD2 (6 bases). CDR3 size: 13 residues. Germline CDR1 SGHVS, CDR2 FQNEAQ. With 5 bases removed from V and 3 bases from J, the gap between germline ends came to 11 bases. The CDR3 coding sequence is TGTGCCAGCAGCGCCGGAGGGCGCTACGAGCAGTACTTC. This gives the protein CASSAGGRYEQYF. Full variable domain (remainder filled in from reference TRBV7-8 and TRBJ2-7): GAGVSQSPRYKVAKRGQDVALRCDPISGHVSLFWYQQALGQGPEFLTYFQNEAQLDKSGLPSDRFFAERPEGSVSTLKIQRTQQEDSAVYLCASSAGGRYEQYFGPGTRLTVT.

This clonotype was observed a handful of times. The chain employs TRBV5-1 and TRBJ2-7, with no clear D. This CDR3 is 14 amino acids long. CDR1 is SGHRS, CDR2 YFSETQ, per germline. Between the trimmed V and J ends, which lost 0 bases and 5 bases, there was a span of 12 bases. CDR3 residues: CASSLDPNLNEQYF. The DNA for the CDR3 is TGCGCCAGCAGCTTGGACCCCAATCTTAACGAGCAGTACTTC.

The chain joins TRBV4-1 to TRBJ2-3; 8 nucleotides line up with TRBD2. CDR1 is MGHRA, CDR2 YSYEKL, per germline. The CDR3 runs 18 residues. V trimming: 2 bases; J trimming: 6 bases; junction bases outside the gene matches: 16. The CDR3 bases are TGCGCCAGCAGCCAAACGGGGAGACGGGGGGGAGCAGCCGATACGCAGTATTTT. Its protein product is CASSQTGRRGGAADTQYF.

The genes are TRBV4-3 and TRBJ2-3; TRBD2 might be the D (6 bases). CDR3 length: 16 amino acids. CDR1 and CDR2 (germline): LGHNA, YSLEER. Trimming removed 0 bases from V and 2 bases from J, with 12 bases in between. The CDR3 loop is CASSQDGRLFTDTQYF. The CDR3 nucleotides are TGCGCCAGCAGCCAAGATGGGAGGCTGTTCACAGATACGCAGTATTTT.

This chain joins TRBV3-1 and TRBJ2-7; D call uncertain. CDR3 size: 16 residues. Germline CDR1 LGHDT, CDR2 YNNKEL (reference sequence). The V end lost 3 bases, the J end lost 2 bases, and 17 bases lay between the germline ends. The CDR3 DNA is TGTGCCAGCAGCCACTGGCGGTTTGGCCGGCCCTACGAGCAGTACTTC. The encoded protein is CASSHWRFGRPYEQYF.

This clonotype was detected only a few times. The chain employs TRBV15 and TRBJ2-4, with D possibly called TRBD1 or TRBD2 (5 bases each). CDR1 is LNHNV, CDR2 YYDKDF, per germline (reference sequence). This CDR3 contains 16 residues. Deletions cut 4 bases from V and 0 bases from J, with 13 bases between. CDR3 nucleotides: TGTGCCACCAGCACCGTATCGGGGCCAGCCAAAAACATTCAGTACTTC. Encoded protein: CATSTVSGPAKNIQYF.

This clonotype has a handful of counts. The chain carries TRBV5-1 and TRBJ2-1; D is perhaps TRBD2 (7 bases). The V end was cut by 5 bases, the J end by 5 bases, with 14 bases between. This CDR3 has 14 amino acids. Germline lookup yields CDR1 SGHRS and CDR2 YFSETQ. Here the CDR3 DNA reads TGCGCCAGCAGACCGGCGGGGGCAAACAATGAGCAGTTCTTC. Amino acids: CASRPAGANNEQFF.

There are a few counts of this clonotype. The chain links TRBV4-1 to TRBJ2-1; TRBD2 aligns across 10 bases. V trimming: 2 bases; J trimming: 2 bases; junction bases outside the gene matches: 3. The CDR3 length is 16 residues. The germline V gene encodes CDR1 MGHRA and CDR2 YSYEKL. For the CDR3, the DNA is TGCGCCAGCAGCCAACTAGCGGGGGTTACCTACAATGAGCAGTTCTTC. Amino acids: CASSQLAGVTYNEQFF.

The CDR3 DNA sequence: TGTGCCAGCAGCCTCCAGAAGGGCCGTGGCACTGAAGCTTTCTTT. Protein: CASSLQKGRGTEAFF. The J gene is TRBJ1-1, the V gene TRBV7-3; no clear D. Germline V gene lookup returns CDR1 SGHTA and CDR2 FQGTGA. The CDR3 is 15 amino acids. V lost 5 bases to trimming and J lost 4 bases, with 17 bases between them.

Here the CDR3 DNA reads TGCAGTGCTATCCCGGACAGGTACGAGCAGTACTTC. As protein: CSAIPDRYEQYF. The chain employs TRBV20-1 and TRBJ2-7, with 7 bases fitting TRBD1. This CDR3 spans 12 amino acids. The germline CDR1 and CDR2 sequences are DFQATT and SNEGSKA (reference sequence). The V segment lost 4 bases and the J segment 4 bases; nucleotides outside the gene matches: 4.

A few counts support this clonotype. The genes are TRBV3-1 and TRBJ2-2; D not resolved. In germline, CDR1 is LGHDT, CDR2 YNNKEL (reference sequence). This CDR3 is 12 amino acids long. V was shortened by 4 bases and J by 7 bases, with 7 bases between the two germline ends. CDR3: CASSRQGGELFF. As DNA, the CDR3 is TGTGCCAGCAGCCGCCAAGGCGGGGAGCTGTTTTTT.

There are a few counts of this clonotype. CDR3 loop: CASRDKNSPLHF. CDR3 DNA sequence: TGTGCCAGCCGGGACAAAAATTCACCCCTCCACTTT. The chain combines TRBV7-9 with TRBJ1-6; D possibly corresponds to TRBD1 (6 bases). The germline V gene encodes CDR1 SEHNR and CDR2 FQNEAQ (reference sequence). Trimming stripped 8 bases from V and 7 bases from J, with 9 bases between. This CDR3 has 12 residues.

This clonotype was observed a handful of times. The rearrangement links TRBV18 to TRBJ1-6; TRBD1 aligns across 8 bases. CDR3 length equals 16 residues. Germline CDR1 is KGHSH and CDR2 is LQKENI. The ends lost 3 bases at V and 7 bases at J; junction bases unmatched: 8. CDR3 sequence reads: CASSPQSGGPNSPLHF. The CDR3 DNA reads TGTGCCAGCTCACCTCAGTCAGGGGGCCCGAATTCACCCCTCCACTTT.

CDR3 region: CASGTPRGPTDTQYF. The CDR3 DNA follows: TGTGCCAGCGGAACACCTCGGGGGCCCACAGATACGCAGTATTTT. The chain couples TRBV28 to TRBJ2-3; D could derive from TRBD1 or TRBD2 (6 bases each). The V gene lost 8 bases and the J gene lost 2 bases, with 17 bases spanning the gap. This CDR3 contains 15 residues. Germline loops: CDR1 MDHEN, CDR2 SYDVKM.

The chain is built from TRBV29-1 and TRBJ2-2; D is uncertain. Between the trimmed V and J ends, which lost 6 bases and 5 bases, there was a span of 19 bases. From germline, CDR1 is SQVTM and CDR2 ANQGSEA. CDR3 length equals 15 residues. Written as DNA, the CDR3 is TGCAGCGTCATCCTGGCCCCCCGTCGGACCGGGGAGCTGTTTTTT. Translating it yields CSVILAPRRTGELFF.

This clonotype appeared a few times. The gene calls are TRBV12-3 or TRBV12-4 and TRBJ2-1; perhaps TRBD1 as D (6 bases). Trimming left V 3 bases short and J 9 bases short, with 18 bases between. This CDR3 has 15 residues. The CDR3 region is CASSFLGTIKGEQFF. The CDR3 region has the DNA TGTGCCAGCAGTTTCCTTGGGACAATAAAGGGTGAGCAGTTCTTC.

The V and J genes are TRBV7-2 and TRBJ1-6; D call uncertain. V was cut by 1 base and J by 8 bases, with 12 bases left in between. Germline lookup yields CDR1 SGHTA and CDR2 FQGNSA. The CDR3 has 15 amino acids. As DNA, the CDR3 is TGTGCCAGCAGCTTAGTCGCCCCTCAGCATTCACCCCTCCACTTT. Amino acids: CASSLVAPQHSPLHF.

The rearrangement uses TRBV3-1 and TRBJ2-7; D might be TRBD1 (5 bases). Germline CDR1 and CDR2: LGHDT and YNNKEL (reference sequence). V was trimmed by 3 bases and J by 4 bases, leaving 16 bases between them. This CDR3 spans 15 amino acids. As DNA, the CDR3 is TGTGCCAGCAGCCACAGGGTTTTGACCAAATACGAGCAGTACTTC. Translation: CASSHRVLTKYEQYF.

V is TRBV9 and J is TRBJ2-2; D uncertain. There are 16 residues in the CDR3. V lost 0 bases to trimming and J lost 3 bases, with 12 bases between them. Per the germline V gene, CDR1 is SGDLS and CDR2 is YYNGEE. CDR3 protein: CASSVEGGWDTGELFF. The CDR3 nucleotides read TGTGCCAGCAGCGTAGAGGGTGGTTGGGACACCGGGGAGCTGTTTTTT.

The chain links TRBV18 to TRBJ1-1; 7 bases fit TRBD1. The germline CDR1 and CDR2 sequences are KGHSH and LQKENI. J gave up 6 bases and V 3 bases, and 4 bases lay outside the gene matches. The CDR3 runs to 13 residues. The CDR3 DNA is TGTGCCAGCTCACCCCAGGGGGGAGCTGAAGCTTTCTTT. Its translation is CASSPQGGAEAFF.

The chain combines TRBV12-3 or TRBV12-4 with TRBJ2-5; D is uncertain. CDR3 length: 14 amino acids. The germline V and J ends were trimmed by 5 bases and 1 base, with 11 bases remaining between them. This CDR3 reads CASSLPRPQETQYF. DNA for the CDR3: TGTGCCAGCAGTCTACCCCGACCCCAAGAGACCCAGTACTTC.